Below are 32 T cell receptor beta chains sequenced from a single sample in a study of T cells after yellow fever vaccination. TCRdb redid the calling of the 5' RACE reads with MiXCR, one entry per CDR3 protein. This table holds fewer than 500,000 distinct CDR3 sequences, roughly 20% found once. Specimen: PBMCs, collected before the yellow fever booster vaccination. These receptors came from a man aged 18 to 30 who received the YFV17D yellow fever vaccine.

Only a few counts were recorded for this clonotype. The chain has TRBV6-4 and TRBJ1-2; D is undetermined. V was pared by 0 bases and J by 8 bases, with 13 bases between. Germline CDR1 is MRHNA and CDR2 is SNTAGT. The CDR3 length is 14 residues. CDR3 nucleotides: TGTGCCAGCAGTGACTCTTTCTCAGGTGACGGCTACACCTTC. Its translation is CASSDSFSGDGYTF.

The chain couples TRBV9 to TRBJ2-5; TRBD2 is a possible D gene (6 bases). In germline, CDR1 is SGDLS, CDR2 YYNGEE. This CDR3 spans 16 amino acids. Deletions cut 1 base from V and 3 bases from J, with 16 bases between. The CDR3: CASSVRPGVGEETQYF. The CDR3 region has the DNA TGTGCCAGCAGCGTACGCCCGGGGGTAGGGGAAGAGACCCAGTACTTC.

This clonotype came up a few times. The chain carries TRBV12-5 and TRBJ2-3; D gene uncertain. CDR1 and CDR2 from the germline V gene are LGHNT and FRNRAP. The CDR3 is 13 amino acids. V lost 5 bases and J lost 8, with 14 bases in between. The CDR3 DNA reads TGTGCTAGTGGTCAAACGGGCCATGGTACGCAGTATTTT. Its translation is CASGQTGHGTQYF.

Only a few counts were recorded for this clonotype. The rearrangement joins TRBV4-2 to TRBJ2-1; D possibly corresponds to TRBD1 (6 bases). Trimming removed 4 bases from V and 2 bases from J, with 18 bases in between. This CDR3 has 17 amino acids. In germline, CDR1 is LGHNA, CDR2 YNFKEQ. The CDR3 reads CASSRDPPGTPYNEQFF. DNA for the CDR3: TGTGCCAGCAGCCGCGATCCGCCCGGGACACCCTACAATGAGCAGTTCTTC.

Only a few counts were recorded for this clonotype. The chain carries TRBV20-1 and TRBJ2-7; D remains unclear. Germline V CDR1 and CDR2: DFQATT, SNEGSKA (reference sequence). The length of the CDR3 is 12 residues. The V end was cut by 3 bases, the J end by 0 bases, with 6 bases between. CDR3 amino acids: CSASTASYEQYV. The CDR3 coding sequence is TGCAGTGCTAGCACAGCCTCCTACGAGCAGTACGTC.

The chain has TRBV28 and TRBJ1-2; TRBD1 might be the D (6 bases). This CDR3 spans 13 amino acids. V was shortened by 5 bases and J by 8 bases, with 15 bases between the two germline ends. In germline, CDR1 is MDHEN, CDR2 SYDVKM. CDR3 protein: CASSIYRGGGYTF. The CDR3 DNA reads TGTGCCAGCAGTATATACAGAGGGGGAGGCTACACCTTC.

The chain recombines TRBV18 with TRBJ1-1; TRBD1 might be the D (6 bases). CDR3 size: 16 residues. Trimming took 3 bases from V and 2 from J, leaving 16 bases between them. The germline CDR1 and CDR2 sequences are KGHSH and LQKENI. CDR3 protein: CASSPLDSDHNTEAFF. CDR3 coding DNA: TGTGCCAGCTCACCTCTGGACAGCGACCATAACACTGAAGCTTTCTTT.

The CDR3 region is CASSLDSQMNTEAFF. The CDR3 DNA is TGTGCCAGCAGCTTAGATTCTCAGATGAACACTGAAGCTTTCTTT. The rearrangement uses TRBV7-3 and TRBJ1-1; D is ambiguous. In germline, CDR1 is SGHTA, CDR2 FQGTGA. The V and J ends lost 2 bases and 0 bases respectively, with 10 bases between them. The CDR3 runs 15 residues.

The V gene is TRBV30, the J gene TRBJ1-1; D is unresolved. CDR3 length equals 14 residues. V dropped 4 bases and J dropped 11 bases, with 23 bases sitting between them. The germline CDR1 and CDR2 sequences are GTSNPN and SVGIG (reference sequence). Here the CDR3 reads CAWTPTAAGFHAFF. The CDR3 coding sequence is TGTGCCTGGACCCCAACAGCGGCTGGCTTTCATGCTTTCTTT.

This clonotype was seen ten or more times. The J gene is TRBJ2-2, the V gene TRBV25-1; 7 bases are shared with TRBD2. The CDR3 runs 14 residues. V shed 3 bases, J shed 6 bases, and the junction held 4 bases outside the gene matches. CDR1 and CDR2 (germline): MGHDK, SYGVNS. DNA for the CDR3: TGTGCCAGCAGTGAGGCGGGGGAGGCCGGGGAGCTGTTTTTT. Protein: CASSEAGEAGELFF.

This clonotype has just a few counts. This rearrangement joins TRBV19 to TRBJ2-3; 11 bases align to TRBD2. Germline V lookup: CDR1 LNHDA, CDR2 SQIVND (reference sequence). The V segment lost 8 bases and the J segment 0 bases; nucleotides outside the gene matches: 13. CDR3 length: 18 residues. The CDR3 reads CASDGTSGLTSSTDTQYF. CDR3 coding DNA: TGTGCCAGTGACGGGACTAGCGGATTAACTTCTAGCACAGATACGCAGTATTTT.

A few counts support this clonotype. This chain connects TRBV5-4 to TRBJ2-1; D is undetermined. Deletions cut 2 bases from V and 8 bases from J, with 17 bases between. Germline V CDR1 and CDR2: SGHNT, YYREEE (reference sequence). The length of the CDR3 is 15 residues. The CDR3 loop is CASSFGQTLGDEQFF. CDR3 coding DNA: TGTGCCAGCAGCTTTGGGCAGACATTGGGCGATGAGCAGTTCTTC.

V is TRBV7-2 and J is TRBJ1-2, with TRBD1 identical over 9 bases. V shed 5 bases, J shed 3 bases, and the junction held 7 bases outside the gene matches. Germline V gene data show CDR1 as SGHTA and CDR2 as FQGNSA. The CDR3 covers 15 residues. CDR3 coding DNA: TGTGCCAGCAGCCCAGTGGGACAGGGAGACTATGGCTACACCTTC. Protein product: CASSPVGQGDYGYTF.

V gene TRBV7-9 combines with J gene TRBJ2-4, with D maybe TRBD2 (6 bases). V dropped 5 bases and J dropped 2 bases, with 19 bases sitting between them. From germline, CDR1 is SEHNR and CDR2 FQNEAQ (reference sequence). The CDR3 has 17 amino acids. The CDR3 bases are TGTGCCAGCAGCCTCGAGGGAGGCAGTTCGACCAAAAACATTCAGTACTTC. Translation: CASSLEGGSSTKNIQYF. The entire variable domain, with the rest obtained from reference TRBV7-9 and TRBJ2-4, is as follows: DTGVSQNPRHKITKRGQNVTFRCDPISEHNRLYWYRQTLGQGPEFLTYFQNEAQLEKSRLLSDRFSAERPKGSFSTLEIQRTEQGDSAMYLCASSLEGGSSTKNIQYFGAGTRLSVL.

This clonotype was detected a few times. The J gene is TRBJ2-5, the V gene TRBV7-2; D remains ambiguous. This CDR3 has 13 residues. Germline V gene data show CDR1 as SGHTA and CDR2 as FQGNSA. V was shortened by 8 bases and J by 3 bases, with 13 bases between the two germline ends. Here the CDR3 reads CASSRSIEETQYF. The CDR3 nucleotides are TGTGCCAGCTCGCGGTCAATAGAAGAGACCCAGTACTTC.

The rearrangement joins TRBV6-6 to TRBJ2-4, with D perhaps matching TRBD2 (6 bases). Trimming pared 2 bases from V and 8 bases from J, leaving 16 bases between. This CDR3 comprises 15 residues. Germline V gene data show CDR1 as MNHNY and CDR2 as SVGAGI (reference sequence). In DNA form, the CDR3 reads TGTGCCAGCAGTTACGGGGACTCAAAGGCGGACATTCAGTACTTC. This codes for CASSYGDSKADIQYF.

This clonotype has more than one count but fewer than ten. The J gene is TRBJ2-7, the V gene TRBV6-5; perhaps TRBD2 as D (6 bases). CDR3 length: 13 amino acids. Germline-derived CDR1 and CDR2 are MNHEY and SVGAGI. Trimming stripped 6 bases from V and 3 bases from J, with 12 bases between. The CDR3 loop reads CASRALEGYEQYF. CDR3 sequence (DNA): TGTGCCAGCAGAGCCTTGGAGGGCTACGAGCAGTACTTC.

The chain links TRBV18 to TRBJ1-6, with D unclear. V was cut by 6 bases and J by 7 bases, with 16 bases left in between. Germline V lookup: CDR1 KGHSH, CDR2 LQKENI. The CDR3 loop spans 15 amino acids. DNA of the CDR3: TGTGCCAGCTCTACCACACAGAACTTAAATTCACCCCTCCACTTT. Amino acid sequence: CASSTTQNLNSPLHF.

The gene calls are TRBV6-2 or TRBV6-3 and TRBJ1-2, with D tentatively TRBD1 (5 bases). The germline V and J ends were trimmed by 2 bases and 0 bases, with 10 bases remaining between them. CDR1 and CDR2 from the germline V gene are MNHEY and SVGEGT. This CDR3 comprises 15 residues. The CDR3 DNA follows: TGTGCCAGCAGTTACCGGGGCGGCTCTAACTATGGCTACACCTTC. Amino acids: CASSYRGGSNYGYTF.

This clonotype was found a few times. The rearrangement links TRBV10-3 to TRBJ2-3; D remains ambiguous. The CDR3 is made up of 13 amino acids. Trimming left V 6 bases short and J 2 bases short, with 9 bases between. The germline V gene encodes CDR1 ENHRY and CDR2 SYGVKD. The CDR3 DNA is TGTGCCATCAGACTCAACCCCACAGATACGCAGTATTTT. As protein: CAIRLNPTDTQYF.

This clonotype was seen many times. V gene TRBV5-6 combines with J gene TRBJ1-5; D uncertain. The V and J ends lost 0 bases and 2 bases respectively, with 0 bases between them. The germline V gene encodes CDR1 SGHDT and CDR2 YYEEEE. The CDR3 loop spans 12 amino acids. Here the CDR3 DNA reads TGTGCCAGCAGCTTGGGCAATCAGCCCCAGCATTTT. This gives the protein CASSLGNQPQHF.

The rearrangement links TRBV11-2 to TRBJ2-3; TRBD2 might be the D (6 bases). There are 17 residues in the CDR3. Trimming took 5 bases from V and 2 from J, leaving 20 bases between them. CDR1 and CDR2 from the germline V gene are SGHAT and FQNNGV. Here the CDR3 DNA reads TGTGCCAGCAGCCCCGGGGGATCAACAGGCCACACAGATACGCAGTATTTT. This translates into CASSPGGSTGHTDTQYF. Full variable domain (remainder filled in from reference TRBV11-2 and TRBJ2-3): EAGVAQSPRYKIIEKRQSVAFWCNPISGHATLYWYQQILGQGPKLLIQFQNNGVVDDSQLPKDRFSAERLKGVDSTLKIQPAKLEDSAVYLCASSPGGSTGHTDTQYFGPGTRLTVL.

This clonotype was recorded many times. The rearrangement links TRBV12-3 or TRBV12-4 to TRBJ2-1, with a tentative D call TRBD2 (6 bases). CDR3 length: 15 residues. The V gene lost 8 bases and the J gene lost 3 bases, with 17 bases spanning the gap. The CDR3 loop reads CASVLGRRGYNEQFF. The CDR3 bases are TGTGCCAGCGTCCTCGGTCGGCGGGGCTACAATGAGCAGTTCTTC.

This chain uses TRBV6-2 or TRBV6-3 with TRBJ2-2, with D perhaps given as TRBD1 or TRBD2 (5 bases each). The CDR3 has 15 residues. The germline CDR1 and CDR2 sequences are MNHEY and SVGEGT. Trimming pared 6 bases from V and 3 bases from J, leaving 14 bases between. The CDR3 region is CASREPGTDTGELFF. The DNA of the CDR3 is TGTGCCAGCAGAGAGCCCGGGACGGACACCGGGGAGCTGTTTTTT.

J is TRBJ2-1 and V is TRBV20-1, with a possible D match to TRBD2 (5 bases). Germline loops: CDR1 DFQATT, CDR2 SNEGSKA (reference sequence). The CDR3 is 13 amino acids. Trimming took off 7 bases at V and 8 bases at J, with 18 bases between the two ends. CDR3 DNA: TGCAGTGGGAGGACCGGCCTAAGAGATGAGCAGTTCTTC. This encodes CSGRTGLRDEQFF.

The gene calls are TRBV6-6 and TRBJ2-5; no firm D call. The germline CDR1 and CDR2 sequences are MNHNY and SVGAGI (reference sequence). The CDR3 totals 16 residues. Trimming removed 0 bases at V and 6 bases at J, with 17 bases between. The CDR3 bases are TGTGCCAGCAGTTACTCGCGCGCATCACCGCAGCAGACCCAGTACTTC. Protein sequence: CASSYSRASPQQTQYF.

This clonotype was found a few times. The rearrangement links TRBV29-1 to TRBJ1-2, with 7 positions matching TRBD1. This CDR3 has 13 residues. V gave up 6 bases and J gave up 3 bases; unmatched junction bases: 7. CDR1 and CDR2 from the germline V gene are SQVTM and ANQGSEA. CDR3 loop: CSVRQTGHYGYTF. CDR3 nucleotide sequence: TGCAGCGTCCGGCAGACAGGGCACTATGGCTACACCTTC.

V is TRBV7-9 and J is TRBJ2-3; D is unresolved. This CDR3 region has 15 residues. Germline CDR1 and CDR2: SEHNR and FQNEAQ (reference sequence). V gave up 1 base and J gave up 1 base, with 9 bases separating them. CDR3 sequence (DNA): TGTGCCAGCAGCTTAGAAGGGTATCGCACAGATACGCAGTATTTT. Translating gives CASSLEGYRTDTQYF.

This chain connects TRBV20-1 to TRBJ2-3; tentative D call: TRBD2 (5 bases). This CDR3 has 16 residues. From germline, CDR1 is DFQATT and CDR2 SNEGSKA (reference sequence). V shed 4 bases and J shed 0 bases, with 17 bases lying between them. CDR3 sequence: CSANGAGESSTDTQYF. CDR3 DNA: TGCAGTGCTAACGGTGCCGGGGAATCTAGCACAGATACGCAGTATTTT.

This clonotype was found a few times. This chain joins TRBV7-8 and TRBJ2-1, with a possible D match to TRBD2 (7 bases). The germline V gene encodes CDR1 SGHVS and CDR2 FQNEAQ. The CDR3 runs to 13 residues. Deletions cut 5 bases from V and 9 bases from J, with 14 bases between. The DNA for the CDR3 is TGTGCCAGCAGCCGTGGGGGGGCGGGTGAGCAGTTCTTC. It codes for CASSRGGAGEQFF.

The chain employs TRBV7-9 and TRBJ2-5, with 7 bases identical to TRBD2. CDR3 length: 16 residues. J lost 1 base, V lost 2 bases, and 7 bases had no gene match. The V gene's germline CDR1 is SEHNR and CDR2 FQNEAQ (reference sequence). CDR3 sequence reads: CASSLSSGGLQETQYF. In DNA form, the CDR3 reads TGTGCCAGCAGCTTATCTAGCGGAGGCCTCCAAGAGACCCAGTACTTC.

This clonotype was seen only a few times. The rearrangement uses TRBV5-1 and TRBJ2-4, with D possibly matching TRBD1 (7 bases). Germline assignment: CDR1 SGHRS and CDR2 YFSETQ. The CDR3 totals 14 residues. V gave up 3 bases and J gave up 7 bases, with 14 bases separating them. For the CDR3, the DNA is TGCGCCAGCAGCTCAGGGGGGTTGACGAACATTCAGTACTTC. Translation gives CASSSGGLTNIQYF.